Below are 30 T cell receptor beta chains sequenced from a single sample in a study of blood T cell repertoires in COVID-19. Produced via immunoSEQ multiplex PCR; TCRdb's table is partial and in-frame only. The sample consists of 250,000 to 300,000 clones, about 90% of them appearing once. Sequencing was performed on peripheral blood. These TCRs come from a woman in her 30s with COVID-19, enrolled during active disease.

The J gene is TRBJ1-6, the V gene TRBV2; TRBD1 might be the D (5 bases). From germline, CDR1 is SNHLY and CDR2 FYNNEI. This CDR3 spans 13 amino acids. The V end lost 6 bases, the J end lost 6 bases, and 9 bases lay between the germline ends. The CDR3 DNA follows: TGTGCCAGCAGGATGGGGGGTAATTCACCCCTCCACTTT. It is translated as CASRMGGNSPLHF.

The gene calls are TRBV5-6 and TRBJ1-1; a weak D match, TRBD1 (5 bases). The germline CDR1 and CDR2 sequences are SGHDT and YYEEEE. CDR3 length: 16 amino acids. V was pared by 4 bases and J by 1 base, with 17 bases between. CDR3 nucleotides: TGTGCCAGCAGCCAGTGGACAAAGCTCACGAACACTGAAGCTTTCTTT. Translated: CASSQWTKLTNTEAFF.

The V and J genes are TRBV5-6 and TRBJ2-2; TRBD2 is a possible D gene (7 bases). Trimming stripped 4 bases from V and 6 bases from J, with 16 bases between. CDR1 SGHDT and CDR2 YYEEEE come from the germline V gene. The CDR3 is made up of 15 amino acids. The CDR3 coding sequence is TGTGCCAGCAGCGTGATAGGGGGGGCCCCCGGGGAGCTGTTTTTT. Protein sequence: CASSVIGGAPGELFF.

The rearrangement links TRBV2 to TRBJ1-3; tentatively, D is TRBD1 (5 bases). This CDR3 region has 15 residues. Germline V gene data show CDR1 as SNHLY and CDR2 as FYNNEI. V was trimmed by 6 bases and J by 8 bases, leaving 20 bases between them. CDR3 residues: CASSGGIGGWYTIYF. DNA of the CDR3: TGTGCCAGCAGCGGGGGTATCGGAGGCTGGTACACCATATATTTT.

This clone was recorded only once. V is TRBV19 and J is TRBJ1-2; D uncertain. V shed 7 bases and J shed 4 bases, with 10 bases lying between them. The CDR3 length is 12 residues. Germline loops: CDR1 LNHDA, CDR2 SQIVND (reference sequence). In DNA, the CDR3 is TGTGCCAGTACCACCGGTGGCTATGGCTACACCTTC. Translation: CASTTGGYGYTF.

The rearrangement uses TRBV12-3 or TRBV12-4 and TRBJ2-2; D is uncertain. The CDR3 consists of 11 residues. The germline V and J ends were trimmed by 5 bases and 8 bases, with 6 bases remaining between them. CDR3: CASSPRGELFF. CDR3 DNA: TGTGCCAGCAGTCCCCGGGGGGAGCTGTTTTTT.

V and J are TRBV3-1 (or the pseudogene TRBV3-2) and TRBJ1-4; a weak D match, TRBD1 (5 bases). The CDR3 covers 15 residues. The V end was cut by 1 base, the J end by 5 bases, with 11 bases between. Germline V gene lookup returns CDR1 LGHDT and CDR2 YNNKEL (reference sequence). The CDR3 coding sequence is TGTGCCAGCAGCCAAGGGGGGGGAACGAATGAAAAACTGTTTTTT. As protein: CASSQGGGTNEKLFF.

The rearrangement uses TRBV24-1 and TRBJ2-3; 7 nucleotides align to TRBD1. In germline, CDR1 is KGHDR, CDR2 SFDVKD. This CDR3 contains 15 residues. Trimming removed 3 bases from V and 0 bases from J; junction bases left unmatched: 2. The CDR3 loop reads CATSDPRGSTDTQYF. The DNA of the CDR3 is TGTGCCACCAGTGATCCCAGGGGGAGCACAGATACGCAGTATTTT.

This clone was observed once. The CDR3 nucleotides are TGTGCCAGTACCCAGGCCAACAATGAGCAGTTCTTC. Protein sequence: CASTQANNEQFF. The chain combines TRBV19 with TRBJ2-1; no definite D call. V lost 7 bases and J 5 bases, leaving 9 bases between the germline ends. Germline V gene data show CDR1 as LNHDA and CDR2 as SQIVND (reference sequence). This CDR3 has 12 amino acids.

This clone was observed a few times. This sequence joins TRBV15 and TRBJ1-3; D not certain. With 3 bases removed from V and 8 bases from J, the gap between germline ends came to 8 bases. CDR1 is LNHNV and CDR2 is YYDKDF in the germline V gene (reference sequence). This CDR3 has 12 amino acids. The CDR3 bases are TGTGCCACCAGCAGGGCCGGGGACACCATATATTTT. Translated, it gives CATSRAGDTIYF. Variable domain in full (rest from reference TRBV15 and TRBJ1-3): DAMVIQNPRYQVTQFGKPVTLSCSQTLNHNVMYWYQQKSSQAPKLLFHYYDKDFNNEADTPDNFQSRRPNTSFCFLDIRSPGLGDTAMYLCATSRAGDTIYFGEGSWLTVV.

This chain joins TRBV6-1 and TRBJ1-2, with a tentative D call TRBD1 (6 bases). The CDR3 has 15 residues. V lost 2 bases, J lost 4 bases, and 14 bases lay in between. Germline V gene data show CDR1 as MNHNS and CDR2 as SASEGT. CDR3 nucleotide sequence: TGTGCCAGCAGTGAAAATTGGTGGGACATCTATGGCTACACCTTC. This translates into CASSENWWDIYGYTF.

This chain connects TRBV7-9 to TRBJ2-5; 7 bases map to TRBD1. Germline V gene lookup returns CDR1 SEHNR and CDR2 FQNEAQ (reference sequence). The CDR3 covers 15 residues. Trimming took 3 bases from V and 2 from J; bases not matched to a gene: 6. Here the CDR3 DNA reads TGTGCCAGCAGCTTTGGACAGGATCTACAAGAGACCCAGTACTTC. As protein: CASSFGQDLQETQYF. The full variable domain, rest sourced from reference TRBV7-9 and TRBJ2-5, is DTGVSQNPRHKITKRGQNVTFRCDPISEHNRLYWYRQTLGQGPEFLTYFQNEAQLEKSRLLSDRFSAERPKGSFSTLEIQRTEQGDSAMYLCASSFGQDLQETQYFGPGTRLLVL.

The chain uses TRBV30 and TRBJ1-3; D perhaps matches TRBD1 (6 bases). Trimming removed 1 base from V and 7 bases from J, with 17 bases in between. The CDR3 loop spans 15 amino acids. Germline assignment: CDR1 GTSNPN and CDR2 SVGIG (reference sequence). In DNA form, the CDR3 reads TGTGCCTGGAGTGCCTCGGACAGCCGGAGGAACACCATATATTTT. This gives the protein CAWSASDSRRNTIYF.

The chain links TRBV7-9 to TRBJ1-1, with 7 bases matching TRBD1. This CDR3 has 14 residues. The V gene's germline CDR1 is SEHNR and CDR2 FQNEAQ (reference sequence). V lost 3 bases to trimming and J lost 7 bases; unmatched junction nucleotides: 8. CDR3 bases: TGTGCCAGCAGCTTCGTGGAGGGGGCAGATGAAGCTTTCTTT. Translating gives CASSFVEGADEAFF.

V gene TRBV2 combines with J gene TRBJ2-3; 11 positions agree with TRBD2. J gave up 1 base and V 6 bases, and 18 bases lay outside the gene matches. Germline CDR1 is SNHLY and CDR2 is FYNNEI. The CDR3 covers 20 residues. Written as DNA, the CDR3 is TGTGCCAGCAGCACCCCCCTCGGGCTAGCGGGGGGCCGGGGCACAGATACGCAGTATTTT. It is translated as CASSTPLGLAGGRGTDTQYF.

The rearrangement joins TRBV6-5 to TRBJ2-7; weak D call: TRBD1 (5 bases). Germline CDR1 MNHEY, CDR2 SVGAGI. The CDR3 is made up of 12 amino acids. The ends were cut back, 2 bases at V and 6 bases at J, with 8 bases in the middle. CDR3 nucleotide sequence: TGTGCCAGCAGTTACGGGGCAGGCGAGCAGTACTTC. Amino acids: CASSYGAGEQYF.

This chain's CDR3 is CASSGTGGHQPQHF. The CDR3 DNA is TGTGCCAGCAGTGGGACAGGGGGCCATCAGCCCCAGCATTTT. This chain joins TRBV2 and TRBJ1-5; 11 bases map to TRBD1. V was pared by 4 bases and J by 5 bases, with 1 base of the junction left unmatched. The CDR3 is made up of 14 amino acids. Germline V gene data show CDR1 as SNHLY and CDR2 as FYNNEI. The whole variable domain, filled in from reference TRBV2 and TRBJ1-5, reads EPEVTQTPSHQVTQMGQEVILRCVPISNHLYFYWYRQILGQKVEFLVSFYNNEISEKSEIFDDQFSVERPDGSNFTLKIRSTKLEDSAMYFCASSGTGGHQPQHFGDGTRLSIL.

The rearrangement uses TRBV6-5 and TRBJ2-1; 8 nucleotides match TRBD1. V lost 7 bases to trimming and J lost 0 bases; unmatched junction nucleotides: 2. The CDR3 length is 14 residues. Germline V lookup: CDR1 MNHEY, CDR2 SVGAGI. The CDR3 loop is CASIDRGSYNEQFF. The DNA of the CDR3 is TGTGCCAGCATCGACAGGGGCTCCTACAATGAGCAGTTCTTC.

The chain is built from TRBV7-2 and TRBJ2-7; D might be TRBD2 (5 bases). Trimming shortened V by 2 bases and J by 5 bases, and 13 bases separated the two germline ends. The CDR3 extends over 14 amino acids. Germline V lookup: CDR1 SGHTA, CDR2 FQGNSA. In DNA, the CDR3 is TGTGCCAGCAGCTTATTTTGGGAGTTTGACGAGCAGTACTTC. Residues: CASSLFWEFDEQYF.

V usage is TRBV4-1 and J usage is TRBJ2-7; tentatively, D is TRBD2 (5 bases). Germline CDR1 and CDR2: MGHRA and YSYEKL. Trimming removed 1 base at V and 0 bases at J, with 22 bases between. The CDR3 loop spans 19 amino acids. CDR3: CASSQGPRARVSSSYEQYF. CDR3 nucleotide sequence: TGCGCCAGCAGCCAAGGCCCGCGGGCGCGCGTAAGTAGCTCCTACGAGCAGTACTTC.

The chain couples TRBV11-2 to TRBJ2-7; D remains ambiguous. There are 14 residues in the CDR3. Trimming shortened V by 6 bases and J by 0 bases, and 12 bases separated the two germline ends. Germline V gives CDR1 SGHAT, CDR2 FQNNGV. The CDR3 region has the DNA TGTGCCAGCAGGTCTGACCGGAGCTCCTACGAGCAGTACTTC. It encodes CASRSDRSSYEQYF.

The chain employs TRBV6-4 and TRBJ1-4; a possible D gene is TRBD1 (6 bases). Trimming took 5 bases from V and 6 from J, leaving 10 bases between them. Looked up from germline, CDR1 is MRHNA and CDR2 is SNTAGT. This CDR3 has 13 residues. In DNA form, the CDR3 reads TGTGCCAGCAGTCGGGGGGCAGATGAAAAACTGTTTTTT. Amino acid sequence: CASSRGADEKLFF.

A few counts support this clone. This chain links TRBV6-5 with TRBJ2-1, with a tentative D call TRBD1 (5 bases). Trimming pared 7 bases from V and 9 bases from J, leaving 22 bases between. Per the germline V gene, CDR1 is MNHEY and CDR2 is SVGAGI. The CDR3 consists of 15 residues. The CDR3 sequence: CASIGREGYVGEQFF. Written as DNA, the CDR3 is TGTGCCAGCATAGGCAGGGAAGGATACGTAGGTGAGCAGTTCTTC.

In DNA, the CDR3 is TGTGCCAGCAGCTATTCGGCGGGGTTAGGCGGAATATTTGGGGACAATGAGCAGTTCTTC. Protein product: CASSYSAGLGGIFGDNEQFF. The genes are TRBV3-1 (or the pseudogene TRBV3-2) and TRBJ2-1; TRBD2 is a possible D gene (6 bases). Per the germline V gene, CDR1 is LGHDT and CDR2 is YNNKEL (reference sequence). The V end lost 5 bases, the J end lost 5 bases, and 31 bases lay between the germline ends. The CDR3 is 20 residues long.

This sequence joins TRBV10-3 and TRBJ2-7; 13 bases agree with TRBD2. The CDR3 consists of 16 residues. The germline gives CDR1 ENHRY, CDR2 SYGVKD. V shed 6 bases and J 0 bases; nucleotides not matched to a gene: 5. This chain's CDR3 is CAIRPTSGGTSYEQYF. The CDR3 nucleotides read TGTGCCATCAGACCGACTAGCGGGGGGACCTCCTACGAGCAGTACTTC.

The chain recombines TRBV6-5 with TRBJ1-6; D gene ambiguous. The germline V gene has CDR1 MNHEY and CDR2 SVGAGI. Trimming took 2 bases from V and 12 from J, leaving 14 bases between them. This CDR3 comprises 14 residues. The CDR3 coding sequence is TGTGCCAGCAGTTACGGTCGGGGAGCAGAACCCCTCCACTTT. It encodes CASSYGRGAEPLHF.

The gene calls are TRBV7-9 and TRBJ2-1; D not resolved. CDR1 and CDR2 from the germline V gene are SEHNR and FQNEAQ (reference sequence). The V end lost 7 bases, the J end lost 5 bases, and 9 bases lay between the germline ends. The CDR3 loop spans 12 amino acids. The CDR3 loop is CASIPPNNEQFF. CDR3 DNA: TGTGCCAGCATCCCCCCAAACAATGAGCAGTTCTTC.

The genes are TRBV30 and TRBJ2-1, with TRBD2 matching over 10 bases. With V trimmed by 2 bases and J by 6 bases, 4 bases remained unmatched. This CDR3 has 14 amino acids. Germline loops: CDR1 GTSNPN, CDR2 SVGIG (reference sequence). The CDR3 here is CAWSKRGGGNEQFF. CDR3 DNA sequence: TGTGCCTGGAGTAAGCGGGGGGGCGGCAATGAGCAGTTCTTC.

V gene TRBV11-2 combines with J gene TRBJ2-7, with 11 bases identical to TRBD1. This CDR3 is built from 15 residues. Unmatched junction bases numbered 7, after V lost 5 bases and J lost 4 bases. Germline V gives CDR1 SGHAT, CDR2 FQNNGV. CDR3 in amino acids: CASSLRDRGKYEQYF. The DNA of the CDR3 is TGTGCCAGCAGCCTACGGGACAGGGGGAAGTACGAGCAGTACTTC.

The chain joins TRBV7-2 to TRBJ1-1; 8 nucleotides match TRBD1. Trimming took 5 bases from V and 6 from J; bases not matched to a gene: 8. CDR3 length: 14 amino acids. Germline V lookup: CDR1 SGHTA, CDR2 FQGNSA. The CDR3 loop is CASSKLQGDAEAFF. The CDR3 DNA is TGTGCCAGCAGCAAACTACAGGGGGATGCTGAAGCTTTCTTT.